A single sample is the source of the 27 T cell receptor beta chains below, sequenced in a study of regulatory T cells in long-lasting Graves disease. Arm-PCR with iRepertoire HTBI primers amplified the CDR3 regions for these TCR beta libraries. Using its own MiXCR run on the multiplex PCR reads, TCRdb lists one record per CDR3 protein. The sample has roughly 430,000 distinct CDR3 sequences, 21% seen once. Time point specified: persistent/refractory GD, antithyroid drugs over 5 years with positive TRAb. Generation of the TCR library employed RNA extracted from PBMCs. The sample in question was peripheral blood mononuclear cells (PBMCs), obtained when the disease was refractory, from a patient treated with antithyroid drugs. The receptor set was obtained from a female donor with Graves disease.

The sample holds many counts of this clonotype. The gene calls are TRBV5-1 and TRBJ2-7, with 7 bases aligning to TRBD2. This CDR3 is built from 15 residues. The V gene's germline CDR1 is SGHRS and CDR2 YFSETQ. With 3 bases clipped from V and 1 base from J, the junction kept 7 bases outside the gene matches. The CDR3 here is CASSWGGGRSYEQYF. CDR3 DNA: TGCGCCAGCAGCTGGGGCGGGGGACGTTCCTACGAGCAGTACTTC.

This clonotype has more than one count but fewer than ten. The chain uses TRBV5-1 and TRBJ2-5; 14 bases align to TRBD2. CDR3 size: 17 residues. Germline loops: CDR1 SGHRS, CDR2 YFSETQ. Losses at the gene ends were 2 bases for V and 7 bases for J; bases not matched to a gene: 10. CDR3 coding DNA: TGCGCCAGCAGCTTCCGGACTAGCGGGAGGATTGGGGTGACCCAGTACTTC. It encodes CASSFRTSGRIGVTQYF.

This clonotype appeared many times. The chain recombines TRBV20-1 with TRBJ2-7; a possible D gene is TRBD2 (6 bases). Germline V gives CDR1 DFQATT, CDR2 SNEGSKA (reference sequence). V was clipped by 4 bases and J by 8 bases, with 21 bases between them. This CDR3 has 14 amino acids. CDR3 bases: TGCAGTGCTACCGATGTCAATGGCGGGGCACAGCAGTACTTC. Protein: CSATDVNGGAQQYF.

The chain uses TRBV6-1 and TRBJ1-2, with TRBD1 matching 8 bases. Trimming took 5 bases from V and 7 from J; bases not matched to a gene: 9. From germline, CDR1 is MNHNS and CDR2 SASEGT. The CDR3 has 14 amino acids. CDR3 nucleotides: TGTGCCAGCAGTCCGACAGGGGTTTTAGGTGGCTACACCTTC. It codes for CASSPTGVLGGYTF.

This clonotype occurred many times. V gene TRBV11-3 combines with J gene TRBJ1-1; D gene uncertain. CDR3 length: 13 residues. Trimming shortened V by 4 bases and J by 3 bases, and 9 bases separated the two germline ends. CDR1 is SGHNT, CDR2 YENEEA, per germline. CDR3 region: CASSSREDTEAFF. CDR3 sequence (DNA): TGTGCCAGCAGCTCCCGGGAGGACACTGAAGCTTTCTTT.

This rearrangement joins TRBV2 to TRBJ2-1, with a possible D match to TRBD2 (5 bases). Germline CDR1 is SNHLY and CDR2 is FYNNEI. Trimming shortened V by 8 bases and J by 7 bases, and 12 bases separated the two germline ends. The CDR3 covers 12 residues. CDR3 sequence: CASDYSRNEQFF. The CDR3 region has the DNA TGTGCCAGCGACTATAGTAGGAATGAGCAGTTCTTC.

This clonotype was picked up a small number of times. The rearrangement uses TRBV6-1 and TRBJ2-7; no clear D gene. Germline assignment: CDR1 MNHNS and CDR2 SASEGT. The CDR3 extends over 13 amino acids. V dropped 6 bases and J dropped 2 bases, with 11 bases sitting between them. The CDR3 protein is CASRPPGTYEQYF. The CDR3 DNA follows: TGTGCCAGCAGGCCTCCGGGCACCTACGAGCAGTACTTC.

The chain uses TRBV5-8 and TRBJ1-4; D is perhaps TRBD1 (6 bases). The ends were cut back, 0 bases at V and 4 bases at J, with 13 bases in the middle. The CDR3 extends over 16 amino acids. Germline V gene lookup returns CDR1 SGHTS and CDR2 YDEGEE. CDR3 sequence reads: CASSLVLRGLNEKLFF. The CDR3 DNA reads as TGTGCCAGCAGCTTGGTTCTCAGGGGTCTTAATGAAAAACTGTTTTTT.

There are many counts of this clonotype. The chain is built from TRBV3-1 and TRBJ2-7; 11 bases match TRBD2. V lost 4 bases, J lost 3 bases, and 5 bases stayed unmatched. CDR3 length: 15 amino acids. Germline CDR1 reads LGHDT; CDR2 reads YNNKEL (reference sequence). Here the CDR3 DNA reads TGTGCCAGCAGCCCGGTAGCGGGAGGGTTCTACGAGCAGTACTTC. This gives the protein CASSPVAGGFYEQYF.

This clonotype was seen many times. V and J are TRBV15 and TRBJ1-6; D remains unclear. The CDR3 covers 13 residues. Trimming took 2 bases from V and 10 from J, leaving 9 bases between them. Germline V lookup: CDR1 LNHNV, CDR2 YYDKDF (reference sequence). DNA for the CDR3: TGTGCCACCAGCAGATCCCGCTGGTCACCCCTCCACTTT. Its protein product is CATSRSRWSPLHF.

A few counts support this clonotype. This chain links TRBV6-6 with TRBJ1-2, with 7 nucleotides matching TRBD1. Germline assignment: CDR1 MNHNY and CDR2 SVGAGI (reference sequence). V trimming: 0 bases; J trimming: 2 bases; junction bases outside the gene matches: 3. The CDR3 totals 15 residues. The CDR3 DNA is TGTGCCAGCAGTTACTCGGAACAGGGGAACTATGGCTACACCTTC. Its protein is CASSYSEQGNYGYTF.

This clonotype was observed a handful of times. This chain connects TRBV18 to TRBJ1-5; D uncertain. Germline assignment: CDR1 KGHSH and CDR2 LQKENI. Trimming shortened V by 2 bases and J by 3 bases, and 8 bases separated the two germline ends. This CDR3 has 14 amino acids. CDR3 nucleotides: TGTGCCAGCTCACCAACAACAGTCAATCAGCCCCAGCATTTT. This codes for CASSPTTVNQPQHF.

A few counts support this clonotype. The CDR3 loop is CASSLEGEGAGELFF. In DNA, the CDR3 is TGTGCCAGCAGTTTAGAGGGCGAGGGAGCCGGGGAGCTGTTTTTT. The genes are TRBV12-3 or TRBV12-4 and TRBJ2-2, with a tentative D call TRBD2 (5 bases). This CDR3 comprises 15 residues. The ends were cut back, 1 base at V and 6 bases at J, with 12 bases in the middle.

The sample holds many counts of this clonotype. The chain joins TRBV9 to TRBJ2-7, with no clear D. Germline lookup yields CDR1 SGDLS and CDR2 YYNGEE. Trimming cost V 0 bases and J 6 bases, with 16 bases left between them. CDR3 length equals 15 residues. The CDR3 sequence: CASSVGWATTFEQYF. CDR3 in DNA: TGTGCCAGCAGCGTAGGTTGGGCTACTACCTTCGAGCAGTACTTC.

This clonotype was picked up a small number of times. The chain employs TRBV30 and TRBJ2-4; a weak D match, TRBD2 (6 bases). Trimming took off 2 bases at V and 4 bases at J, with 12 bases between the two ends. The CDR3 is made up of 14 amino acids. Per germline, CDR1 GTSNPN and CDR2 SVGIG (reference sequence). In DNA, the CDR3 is TGTGCCTGGAGTCGCGCGGGAACTAAAAACATTCAGTACTTC. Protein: CAWSRAGTKNIQYF.

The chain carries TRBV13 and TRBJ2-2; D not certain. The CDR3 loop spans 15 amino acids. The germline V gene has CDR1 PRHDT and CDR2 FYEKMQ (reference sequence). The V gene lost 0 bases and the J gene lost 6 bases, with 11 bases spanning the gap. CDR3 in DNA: TGTGCCAGCAGCTTAGGCCCCTTGGGGTCCGGGGAGCTGTTTTTT. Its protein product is CASSLGPLGSGELFF.

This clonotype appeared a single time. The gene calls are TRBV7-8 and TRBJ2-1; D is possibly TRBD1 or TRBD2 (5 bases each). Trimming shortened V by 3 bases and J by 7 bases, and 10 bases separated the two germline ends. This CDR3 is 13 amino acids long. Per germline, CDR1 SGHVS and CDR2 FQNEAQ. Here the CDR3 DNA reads TGTGCCAGCAGCTTCGGGGACGGGAATGAGCAGTTCTTC. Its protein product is CASSFGDGNEQFF.

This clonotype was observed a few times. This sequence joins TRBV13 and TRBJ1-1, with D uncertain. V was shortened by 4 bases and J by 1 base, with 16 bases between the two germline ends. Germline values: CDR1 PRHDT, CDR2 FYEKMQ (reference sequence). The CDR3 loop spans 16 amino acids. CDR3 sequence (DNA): TGTGCCAGCAGCTCCTCCCGGTACAACGGGAACACTGAAGCTTTCTTT. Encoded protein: CASSSSRYNGNTEAFF.

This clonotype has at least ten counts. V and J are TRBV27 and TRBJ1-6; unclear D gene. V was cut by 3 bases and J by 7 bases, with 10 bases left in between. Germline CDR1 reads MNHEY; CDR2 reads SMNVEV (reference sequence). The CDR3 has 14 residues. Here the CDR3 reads CASSLNMGNSPLHF. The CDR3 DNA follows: TGTGCCAGCAGTTTGAACATGGGAAATTCACCCCTCCACTTT.

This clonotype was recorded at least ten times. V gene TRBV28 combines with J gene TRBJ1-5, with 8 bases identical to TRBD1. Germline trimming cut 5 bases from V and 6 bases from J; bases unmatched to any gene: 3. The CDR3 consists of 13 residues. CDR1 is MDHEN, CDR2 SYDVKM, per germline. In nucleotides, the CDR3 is TGTGCCAGCAGTCAGGGGGCCGCTCAGCCCCAGCATTTT. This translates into CASSQGAAQPQHF.

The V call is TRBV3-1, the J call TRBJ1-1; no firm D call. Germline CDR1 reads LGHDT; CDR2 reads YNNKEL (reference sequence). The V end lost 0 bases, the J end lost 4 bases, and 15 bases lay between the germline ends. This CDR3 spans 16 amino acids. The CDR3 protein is CASSQDYLPESTEAFF. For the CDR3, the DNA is TGTGCCAGCAGCCAAGATTACCTCCCAGAGAGCACTGAAGCTTTCTTT.

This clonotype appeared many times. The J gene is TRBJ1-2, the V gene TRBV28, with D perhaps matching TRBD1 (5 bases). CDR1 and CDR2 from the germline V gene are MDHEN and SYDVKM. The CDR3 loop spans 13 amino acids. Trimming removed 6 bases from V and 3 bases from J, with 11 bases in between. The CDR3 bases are TGTGCCAGCAGACCGGGACGGGACTATGGCTACACCTTC. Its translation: CASRPGRDYGYTF.

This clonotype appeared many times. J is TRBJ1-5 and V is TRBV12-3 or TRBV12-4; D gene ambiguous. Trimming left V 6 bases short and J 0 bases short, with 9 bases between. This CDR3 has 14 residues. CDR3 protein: CASSLMNSNQPQHF. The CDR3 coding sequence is TGTGCCAGCAGCCTAATGAATAGCAATCAGCCCCAGCATTTT.

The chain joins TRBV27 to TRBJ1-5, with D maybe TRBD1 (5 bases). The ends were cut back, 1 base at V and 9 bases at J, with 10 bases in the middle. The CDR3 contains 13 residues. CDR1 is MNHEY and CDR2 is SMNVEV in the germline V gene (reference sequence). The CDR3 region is CASSLFMGGPQHF. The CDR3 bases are TGTGCCAGCAGTTTATTCATGGGGGGGCCCCAGCATTTT.

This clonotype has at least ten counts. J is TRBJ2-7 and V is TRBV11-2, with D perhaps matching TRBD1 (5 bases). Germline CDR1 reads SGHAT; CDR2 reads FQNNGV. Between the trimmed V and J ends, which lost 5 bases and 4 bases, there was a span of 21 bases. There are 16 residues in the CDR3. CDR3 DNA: TGTGCCAGCAGCACACCCGACCAAACTCAGGGATACGAGCAGTACTTC. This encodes CASSTPDQTQGYEQYF.

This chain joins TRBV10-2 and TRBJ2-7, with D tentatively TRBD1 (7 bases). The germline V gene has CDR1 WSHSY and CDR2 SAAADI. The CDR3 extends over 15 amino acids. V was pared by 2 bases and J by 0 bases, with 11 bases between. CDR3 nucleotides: TGCGCCAGCAGTGAGATCAGGGGGGTCTCCTACGAGCAGTACTTC. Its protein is CASSEIRGVSYEQYF.

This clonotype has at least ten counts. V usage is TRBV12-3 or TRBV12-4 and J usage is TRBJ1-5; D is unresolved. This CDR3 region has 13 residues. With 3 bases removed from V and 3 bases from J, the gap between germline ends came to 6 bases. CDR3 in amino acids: CASSLSNNQPQHF. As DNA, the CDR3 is TGTGCCAGCAGTTTGAGTAACAATCAGCCCCAGCATTTT.